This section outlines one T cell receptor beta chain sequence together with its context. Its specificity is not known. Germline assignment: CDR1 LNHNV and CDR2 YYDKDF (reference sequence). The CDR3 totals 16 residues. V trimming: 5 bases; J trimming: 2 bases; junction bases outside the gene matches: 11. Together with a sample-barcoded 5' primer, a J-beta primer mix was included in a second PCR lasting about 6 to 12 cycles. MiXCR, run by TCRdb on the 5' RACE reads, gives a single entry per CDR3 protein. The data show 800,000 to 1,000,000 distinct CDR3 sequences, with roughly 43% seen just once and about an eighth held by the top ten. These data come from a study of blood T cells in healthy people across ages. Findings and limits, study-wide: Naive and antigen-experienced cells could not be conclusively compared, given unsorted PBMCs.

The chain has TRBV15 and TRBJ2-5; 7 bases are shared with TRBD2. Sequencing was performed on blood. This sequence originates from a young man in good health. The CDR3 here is CATSRIPGLPQETQYF. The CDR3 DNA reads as TGTGCCACCAGCCGTATACCGGGACTACCTCAAGAGACCCAGTACTTC.